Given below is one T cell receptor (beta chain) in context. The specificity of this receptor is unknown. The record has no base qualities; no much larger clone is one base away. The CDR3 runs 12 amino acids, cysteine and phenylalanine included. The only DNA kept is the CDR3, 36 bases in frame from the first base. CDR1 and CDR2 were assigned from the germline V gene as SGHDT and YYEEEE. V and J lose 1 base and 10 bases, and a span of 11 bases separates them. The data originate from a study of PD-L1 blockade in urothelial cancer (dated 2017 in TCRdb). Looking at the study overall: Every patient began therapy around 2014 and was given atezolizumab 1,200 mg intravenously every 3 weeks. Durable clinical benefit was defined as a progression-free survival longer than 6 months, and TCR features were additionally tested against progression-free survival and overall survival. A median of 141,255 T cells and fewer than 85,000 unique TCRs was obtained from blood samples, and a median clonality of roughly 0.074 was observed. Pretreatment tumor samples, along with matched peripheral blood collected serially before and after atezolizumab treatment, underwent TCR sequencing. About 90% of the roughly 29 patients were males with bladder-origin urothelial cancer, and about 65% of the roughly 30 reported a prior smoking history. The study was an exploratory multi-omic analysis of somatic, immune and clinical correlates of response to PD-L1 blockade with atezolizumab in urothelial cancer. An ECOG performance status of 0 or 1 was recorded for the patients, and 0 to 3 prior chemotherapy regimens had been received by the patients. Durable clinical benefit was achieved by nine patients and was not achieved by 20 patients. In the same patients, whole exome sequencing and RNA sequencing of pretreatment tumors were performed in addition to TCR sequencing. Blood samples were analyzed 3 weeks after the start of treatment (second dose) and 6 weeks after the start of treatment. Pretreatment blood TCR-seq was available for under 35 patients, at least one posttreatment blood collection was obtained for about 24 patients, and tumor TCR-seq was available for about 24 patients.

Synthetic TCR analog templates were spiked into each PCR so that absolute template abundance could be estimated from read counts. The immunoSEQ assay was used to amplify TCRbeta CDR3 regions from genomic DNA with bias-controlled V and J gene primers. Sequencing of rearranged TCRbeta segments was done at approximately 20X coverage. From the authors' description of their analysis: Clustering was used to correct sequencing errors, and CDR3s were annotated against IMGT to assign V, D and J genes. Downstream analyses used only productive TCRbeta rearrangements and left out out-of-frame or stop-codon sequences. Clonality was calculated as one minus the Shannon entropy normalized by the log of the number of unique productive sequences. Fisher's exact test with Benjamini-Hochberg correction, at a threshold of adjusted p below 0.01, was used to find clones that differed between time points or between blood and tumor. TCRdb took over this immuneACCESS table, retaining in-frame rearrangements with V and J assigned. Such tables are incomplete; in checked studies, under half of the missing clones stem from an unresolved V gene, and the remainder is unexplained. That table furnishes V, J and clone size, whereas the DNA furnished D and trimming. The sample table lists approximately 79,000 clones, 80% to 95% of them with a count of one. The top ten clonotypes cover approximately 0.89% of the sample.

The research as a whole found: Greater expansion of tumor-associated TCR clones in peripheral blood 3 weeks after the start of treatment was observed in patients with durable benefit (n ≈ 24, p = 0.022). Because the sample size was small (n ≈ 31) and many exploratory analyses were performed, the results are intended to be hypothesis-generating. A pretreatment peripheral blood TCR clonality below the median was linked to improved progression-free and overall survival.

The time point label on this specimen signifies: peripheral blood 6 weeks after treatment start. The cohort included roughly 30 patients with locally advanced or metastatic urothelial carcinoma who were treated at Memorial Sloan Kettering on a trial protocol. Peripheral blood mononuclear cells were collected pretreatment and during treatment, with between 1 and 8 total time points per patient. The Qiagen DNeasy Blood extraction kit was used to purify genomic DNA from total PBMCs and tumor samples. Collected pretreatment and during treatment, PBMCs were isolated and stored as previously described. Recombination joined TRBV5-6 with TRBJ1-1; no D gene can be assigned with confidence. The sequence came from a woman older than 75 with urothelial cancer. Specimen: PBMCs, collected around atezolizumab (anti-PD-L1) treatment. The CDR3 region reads CASSLLRGAAFF. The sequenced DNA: TGTGCCAGCAGCTTGTTGCGAGGCGCAGCTTTCTTT.